Described below is a single TCR beta chain sequence and its context. What it binds is unknown. This entry belongs to a study of vaccination effects on CD4 cells after COVID-19. Viral peptide pools were used in the ViraFEST assay to expand antigen-specific CD4+ T cells, and sequencing came afterward. The culture ran for roughly ten days, and then CD4+ T cells were isolated. Previously uninfected by SARS-CoV-2, the vaccine recipients also showed negative nucleocapsid antibodies. Overall study results and limits: Just 1 of 255 vaccine-induced clones in healthy recipients was cross-reactive.

The table came from immunoSEQ multiplex PCR; TCRdb's copy has only in-frame clones and leaves some out. The sample lists fewer than 85,000 clones; 78% were seen once. The CDR3 contains 13 residues. CDR1 and CDR2 (germline): SNHLY, FYNNEI. Trimming removed 2 bases from V and 1 base from J, with 5 bases in between. The chain joins TRBV2 to TRBJ1-1; no reliable D call. The receptor comes from a human donor who received a COVID-19 vaccine. The sequencing used CD4+ T cells from PBMCs cultured with SARS-CoV-2 spike peptides, collected before COVID-19 vaccination. The CDR3: CASSEQQNTEAFF. CDR3 nucleotides: TGTGCCAGCAGTGAACAGCAGAACACTGAAGCTTTCTTT.